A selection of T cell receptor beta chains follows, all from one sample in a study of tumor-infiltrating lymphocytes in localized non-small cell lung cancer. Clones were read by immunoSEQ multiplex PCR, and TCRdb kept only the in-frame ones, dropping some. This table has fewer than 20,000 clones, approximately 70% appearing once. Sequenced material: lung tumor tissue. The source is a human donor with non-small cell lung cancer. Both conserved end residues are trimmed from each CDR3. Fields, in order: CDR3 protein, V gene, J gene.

CDR3: ASSLGFSDTQY; V: TRBV7-3; J: TRBJ2-3
CDR3: ASSVGPAQGAYEQY; V: TRBV6-1; J: TRBJ2-7
CDR3: ASSLVGSETQY; V: TRBV11-3; J: TRBJ2-5
CDR3: ASSLDRGRGETQY; V: TRBV5-1; J: TRBJ2-5
CDR3: ASSQALRGYEQY; V: TRBV6-1; J: TRBJ2-7
CDR3: ASSGTNYGYT; V: TRBV19; J: TRBJ1-2
CDR3: ASTLNTGRNEQY; V: TRBV7-2; J: TRBJ2-7
CDR3: ASSPNIQGHEQY; V: TRBV2; J: TRBJ2-7
CDR3: ASSQDMRGTDTQY; V: TRBV14; J: TRBJ2-3
CDR3: ATSRDAREEKLF; V: TRBV15; J: TRBJ1-4
CDR3: ASTLRQGNTEAF; V: TRBV6-5; J: TRBJ1-1
CDR3: SVDSTDTQY; V: TRBV29-1; J: TRBJ2-3
CDR3: ASTSKLGTEAF; V: TRBV11-2; J: TRBJ1-1
CDR3: ASSLALGQGYEQY; V: TRBV7-6; J: TRBJ2-7
CDR3: ASSGGLQGARKNIQY; V: TRBV9; J: TRBJ2-4
CDR3: ASNPSGTGSGTQY; V: TRBV6-5; J: TRBJ2-3
CDR3: ASSSDRAYGYT; V: TRBV4-3; J: TRBJ1-2
CDR3: ASSFSGTGVYEQY; V: TRBV5-4; J: TRBJ2-7
CDR3: ASSPGGVGSYEQY; V: TRBV7-6; J: TRBJ2-7
CDR3: ASSYGAGSSGNTIY; V: TRBV7-2; J: TRBJ1-3
CDR3: ASSTDVQSSYEQY; V: TRBV6-1; J: TRBJ2-7
CDR3: ASAQTSGSPRDTQY; V: TRBV28; J: TRBJ2-3
CDR3: SVARLGGYNEQF; V: TRBV29-1; J: TRBJ2-1
CDR3: ASSLEGQGQKLF; V: TRBV7-9; J: TRBJ1-4
CDR3: ASSYSKNTEAF; V: TRBV6-5; J: TRBJ1-1
CDR3: ASSLALSDTGELF; V: TRBV7-9; J: TRBJ2-2
CDR3: ASDRESGNTIY; V: TRBV30; J: TRBJ1-3
CDR3: ASSLDGVAGQPQH; V: TRBV7-2; J: TRBJ1-5
CDR3: ASSLAGGGLSGYT; V: TRBV5-6; J: TRBJ1-2
CDR3: ASTGQTGAQPQH; V: TRBV2; J: TRBJ1-5
CDR3: ATSKVGRGETQY; V: TRBV15; J: TRBJ2-5
CDR3: ASSLAGVSGGARNIQY; V: TRBV7-2; J: TRBJ2-4
CDR3: ASRQGADTGELF; V: TRBV25-1; J: TRBJ2-2
CDR3: ASSPPGQRNTIY; V: TRBV28; J: TRBJ1-3
CDR3: ASSAGLASETQY; V: TRBV10-2; J: TRBJ2-5
CDR3: ASSTSNRGRDQPQH; V: TRBV28; J: TRBJ1-5
CDR3: SARPGYEQY; V: TRBV20-1; J: TRBJ2-7
CDR3: ASSSEGGTHASTDTQY; V: TRBV9; J: TRBJ2-3
CDR3: ASSLRGVSYEQY; V: TRBV27; J: TRBJ2-7
CDR3: ASSLQGGGEKLF; V: TRBV27; J: TRBJ1-4
CDR3: ASSTAQGAGYGYT; V: TRBV5-1; J: TRBJ1-2
CDR3: ASSWETSRFPYNEQF; V: TRBV5-4; J: TRBJ2-1
CDR3: ASSLSSYEQY; V: TRBV28; J: TRBJ2-7
CDR3: ASSNGGTGGHEQY; V: TRBV27; J: TRBJ2-7
CDR3: ASSYSRDRGTEAF; V: TRBV6-5; J: TRBJ1-1
CDR3: ASSTLAGGTRTGELF; V: TRBV5-4; J: TRBJ2-2
CDR3: ASTRRVPSSYEQY; V: TRBV2; J: TRBJ2-7
CDR3: SVKTGQDQPQH; V: TRBV29-1; J: TRBJ1-5
CDR3: AIAPDTYNSPLH; V: TRBV6-1; J: TRBJ1-6
CDR3: ASSYDLVSYNEQF; V: TRBV9; J: TRBJ2-1
CDR3: ASSSPLGETQY; V: TRBV9; J: TRBJ2-5
CDR3: ASSVASLGYT; V: TRBV5-1; J: TRBJ1-2
CDR3: ASRRQGATGELF; V: TRBV27; J: TRBJ2-2
CDR3: ASSQPGQGVNEQF; V: TRBV14; J: TRBJ2-1
CDR3: ASSLEALQPQH; V: TRBV7-2; J: TRBJ1-5
CDR3: ASSSGQTLYEQY; V: TRBV7-2; J: TRBJ2-7
CDR3: ASSLGGLASYEQY; V: TRBV5-4; J: TRBJ2-7
CDR3: ASLGLAGLTGELF; V: TRBV19; J: TRBJ2-2
CDR3: ASSQGVGLRGQETQY; V: TRBV14; J: TRBJ2-5
CDR3: ASTIHGGNYGYT; V: TRBV7-2; J: TRBJ1-2